A selection of T cell receptor beta chains follows, all from one sample in a study of tumor and adjacent non-tumor tissue in lung cancer. Via MiXCR, TCRdb re-called the multiplex PCR reads, giving one row per CDR3 protein. The table records 200,000 to 250,000 distinct CDR3 sequences, about 71% of them present only once. The material sequenced was lung tumor tissue. These receptors came from a man aged 55 to 70 with non-small cell lung cancer. CDR3s include the opening cysteine and the closing phenylalanine or tryptophan. A D gene is named only where the DNA matches it firmly. Clone size is not always given. Where it is, it says once, few, many or a class for expanded clones.

V	size	J	D	CDR3	DNA
TRBV29-1	-	TRBJ2-3	TRBD2	CSVKGTGTSLTDTQYF	TGCAGCGTTAAAGGGACCGGGACTAGCCTAACAGATACGCAGTATTTT
TRBV6-2/TRBV6-3	-	TRBJ1-2	-	CASSYGHDSLTYGYTF	TGTGCCAGCAGTTACGGCCACGACAGTCTTACCTATGGCTACACCTTC
TRBV11-2	-	TRBJ1-1	-	CVSSLQFPLTMKNTEAFF	TGTGTCAGCAGCTTACAGTTCCCCCTGACCATGAAGAACACTGAAGCTTTCTTT
TRBV13	few	TRBJ2-1	-	CASSSRGRGGNYNEQFF	TGTGCCAGCAGCTCCCGCGGTAGGGGGGGCAACTACAATGAGCAGTTCTTC
TRBV5-1	-	TRBJ2-3	TRBD1	CASSWTALGQGPQYF	TGCGCCAGCAGCTGGACGGCTTTGGGACAGGGCCCGCAGTATTTT
TRBV20-1	many	TRBJ1-3	-	CSASNLYTIYF	TGCAGTGCTAGCAATTTATACACCATATATTTT
TRBV12-3/TRBV12-4	-	TRBJ2-7	TRBD1	CASSRDSYELYF	TGTGCCAGCAGTCGGGACAGCTACGAGCTGTACTTC
TRBV11-3	-	TRBJ1-6	-	CARSDSYPPLHF	TGTGCGAGGAGCGACAGTTATCCACCCCTCCACTTT
TRBV11-3	-	TRBJ1-4	-	CACSKRARIPNEKLFF	TGTGCCTGCAGCAAAAGAGCAAGGATCCCTAATGAAAAACTGTTTTTT
TRBV4-3	-	TRBJ1-4	TRBD1	CASSVRDRNNEKLFF	TGCGCTAGCAGCGTCCGGGACAGAAATAATGAAAAACTGTTTTTT
TRBV5-5	-	TRBJ1-6	TRBD1	CASSPDRGGHSPLHF	TGTGCCAGCAGCCCGGACAGGGGTGGGCATTCACCCCTCCACTTT
TRBV5-6	many	TRBJ2-5	TRBD2	CASSLRLAGGQETQYF	TGTGCCAGCAGCTTGAGACTAGCGGGGGGGCAAGAGACCCAGTACTTC
TRBV11-3	many	TRBJ2-5	-	CASSLEGETQYF	TGTGCCAGCAGCTTAGAAGGAGAGACCCAGTACTTC
TRBV12-3/TRBV12-4	-	TRBJ2-1	TRBD2	CASGSNGRGGNGQFF	TGTGCCAGCGGTTCGAACGGGAGGGGCGGCAATGGGCAGTTCTTC
TRBV7-8	-	TRBJ2-1	TRBD2	CASSLRRGSSYNEQFF	TGTGCCAGCAGCTTACGGCGGGGGAGCTCCTACAATGAGCAGTTCTTC
TRBV6-5	-	TRBJ2-7	-	CANSSSPFGSSYEQYF	TGTGCCAACAGTTCGAGTCCCTTCGGCTCATCCTACGAGCAGTACTTC
TRBV11-2	-	TRBJ2-3	TRBD2	CASSSLADVDTQYF	TGTGCCAGCAGCTCCCTAGCGGATGTAGATACGCAGTATTTT
TRBV5-5	-	TRBJ2-1	-	CASSLGDRSHEQFF	TGTGCCAGCAGTTTGGGGGACCGATCCCATGAGCAGTTCTTC
TRBV6-5	-	TRBJ1-2	-	CASSHGGFEGYTF	TGTGCCAGCAGCCACGGGGGGTTTGAAGGCTACACCTTC
TRBV6-2/TRBV6-3	-	TRBJ2-3	-	CASTYGAKVPDTKYF	TGTGCCAGCACTTACGGGGCGAAGGTCCCAGATACGAAGTATTTT
TRBV12-3/TRBV12-4	-	TRBJ2-2	-	CVSSLSSSNTGELFF	TGTGTCAGCAGTTTGAGTTCGTCGAACACCGGGGAGCTGTTTTTT
TRBV4-1	once	TRBJ2-3	-	CASSRGPSTDAQYF	TGCGCCAGCAGCCGAGGACCCAGCACAGATGCGCAGTATTTT
TRBV5-6	-	TRBJ1-6	-	CASSVRSAKNSPLHF	TGTGCCAGCAGCGTAAGGTCAGCCAAAAATTCACCCCTCCACTTT
TRBV11-1	few	TRBJ1-1	TRBD1	CASIRDRQTEAFF	TGTGCCAGTATCAGGGACAGGCAGACTGAAGCTTTCTTT
TRBV11-2	-	TRBJ2-5	-	CASSLETSAETQYF	TGTGCCAGCAGCTTAGAGACCAGTGCAGAGACCCAGTACTTC
TRBV6-2/TRBV6-3	-	TRBJ2-7	TRBD2	CASSYGLAGVYEQYF	TGTGCCAGCAGTTACGGGCTAGCGGGAGTCTACGAGCAGTACTTC
TRBV12-3/TRBV12-4	-	TRBJ2-5	-	CASSFSFEVRETQYF	TGTGCCAGCAGTTTCTCGTTCGAGGTGAGAGAGACCCAGTACTTC
TRBV10-1	few	TRBJ2-5	-	CASSEAGDPGTQYF	TGCGCCAGCAGTGAGGCAGGGGATCCCGGGACCCAGTACTTC
TRBV13	many	TRBJ2-7	-	CASNRGRRREQYF	TGTGCCAGCAACCGAGGGAGGCGCCGGGAGCAGTACTTC
TRBV7-9	-	TRBJ1-2	-	CASSSFGGTYGYTF	TGTGCCAGCTCCTCCTTCGGAGGGACCTATGGCTACACCTTC
TRBV29-1	few	TRBJ2-1	-	CSVDSGYEQFF	TGCAGCGTTGACTCGGGGTATGAGCAGTTCTTC
TRBV7-9	-	TRBJ2-1	-	CAIQETQFF	TGTGCCATCCAAGAGACCCAGTTCTTC
TRBV6-5	-	TRBJ1-2	-	CVSSYSPRDGYGYTF	TGTGTTAGCAGTTACTCGCCCAGGGACGGCTATGGCTACACCTTC
TRBV6-5	-	TRBJ1-2	-	CTSSYLSGGRRGHSYGYTF	TGTACCAGCAGTTACCTATCGGGGGGTCGTCGGGGACACAGCTATGGCTACACCTTC
TRBV20-1	-	TRBJ2-6	-	CSALRGGTGTNVLIF	TGCAGTGCCCTGAGAGGGGGGACTGGGACCAACGTCCTAATTTTC
TRBV5-6	many	TRBJ1-1	-	CASSLGRRQHTEAFF	TGTGCCAGCAGCTTGGGGCGGCGGCAGCACACTGAAGCTTTCTTT
TRBV20-1	few	TRBJ1-1	-	CSARDQGMNTEAFF	TGCAGTGCTAGAGATCAGGGGATGAACACTGAAGCTTTCTTT
TRBV6-5	few	TRBJ2-3	-	CASSSAGYSTDTQYF	TGTGCCAGCAGTTCGGCGGGGTATAGCACAGATACGCAGTATTTT
TRBV20-1	-	TRBJ1-5	-	CSARSPGANDQPQHF	TGCAGTGCTAGGAGCCCAGGGGCTAACGATCAGCCCCAGCATTTT
TRBV20-1	-	TRBJ2-1	TRBD2	CSARPGRTIAGEQFF	TGCAGTGCTAGACCCGGGAGGACTATCGCGGGCGAGCAGTTCTTC
TRBV30	-	TRBJ2-3	-	CAFRPGGGETDTRYF	TGTGCCTTTCGGCCCGGCGGCGGGGAAACAGATACGCGGTATTTT
TRBV20-1	-	TRBJ1-5	-	CSARARTGDSNQPQHF	TGCAGTGCTAGAGCGAGAACGGGTGATAGCAATCAGCCCCAGCATTTC
TRBV30	-	TRBJ1-5	TRBD1	CAWSGGTGVRPQHF	TGTGCCTGGAGTGGCGGGACAGGAGTGAGGCCCCAGCATTTT
TRBV7-9	-	TRBJ1-1	-	CASSSWGSTEAFF	TGTGCCAGCAGCTCTTGGGGGAGCACTGAAGCTTTCTTT
TRBV11-3	-	TRBJ2-1	-	CAISLDWISYNEQFF	TGTGCCATCAGCTTGGACTGGATCTCCTACAATGAGCAGTTCTTC
TRBV20-1	-	TRBJ2-7	-	CIVRGFDSPSLERYF	TGCATTGTTAGAGGGTTTGACAGTCCCTCTCTCGAGCGGTACTTC
TRBV30	-	TRBJ2-3	-	CAWSLWITDTQYF	TGTGCCTGGAGTCTCTGGATCACAGATACGCAGTATTTT
TRBV20-1	-	TRBJ2-4	-	CSDHREEVNIQYF	TGCAGTGACCATAGAGAGGAGGTAAACATTCAGTACTTC
TRBV11-2	few	TRBJ2-2	-	CVNSSTGIITGGLFF	TGTGTCAACAGCTCGACAGGGATAATTACCGGGGGGCTGTTTTTT